The entry below describes one TCR beta chain. Its antigen remains unidentified. PCR employed 60 Vbeta and 13 Jbeta primers. Sequencing used immunoSEQ multiplex PCR; TCRdb keeps in-frame clones, though not all of them. The sample has 140,000 or so clones, 75% to 85% seen once. The data stem from a study of cytomegalovirus exposure and HLA in healthy donors. The CDR3 runs to 12 residues. Per the germline V gene, CDR1 is SGHAT and CDR2 is FQDESV (reference sequence). V lost 1 base to trimming and J lost 6 bases, with 6 bases between them. Study observations and caveats: Generally TCR sequences proved uncommon, though certain public TCRs appeared in numerous donors.

The receptor was isolated from a woman under 30 in good health and CMV-seropositive. The source material was PBMCs. The J gene is TRBJ1-2, the V gene TRBV11-1, with D possibly being TRBD1 (6 bases). The CDR3 DNA follows: TGTGCCAGCAGCTTAGAGGGGGATGGCTACACCTTC. Its translation is CASSLEGDGYTF.